These 31 T cell receptor beta chains share one sample of origin, sequenced in a study of cytomegalovirus exposure and HLA in healthy donors. In the PCR, 60 Vbeta and 13 Jbeta primers were used. Method: immunoSEQ multiplex PCR; TCRdb's copy keeps in-frame clones and lacks some. Of about 160,000 clones listed, roughly 78% were seen once; the top ten hold 2.1%. The material sequenced was PBMCs. These receptors were taken from a man aged 35 to 55 in good health and CMV-seronegative.

The chain combines TRBV2 with TRBJ1-4; D remains unclear. The germline V gene encodes CDR1 SNHLY and CDR2 FYNNEI. Trimming left V 6 bases short and J 10 bases short, with 12 bases between. The CDR3 totals 12 residues. This CDR3 reads CASRDFALKLFF. The DNA for the CDR3 is TGTGCCAGCAGGGACTTCGCCTTAAAACTGTTTTTT.

The chain is built from TRBV6-4 and TRBJ2-3, with a tentative D call TRBD2 (6 bases). The CDR3 spans 13 residues. CDR1 is MRHNA, CDR2 SNTAGT, per germline. Trimming removed 6 bases from V and 1 base from J, with 8 bases in between. CDR3 sequence: CASSREGTDTQYF. As DNA, the CDR3 is TGTGCCAGCAGCAGGGAGGGCACAGATACGCAGTATTTT.

J is TRBJ2-7 and V is TRBV7-9; 9 bases agree with TRBD1. V lost 9 bases to trimming and J lost 2 bases; unmatched junction nucleotides: 8. The CDR3 is 14 residues long. Germline CDR1 SEHNR, CDR2 FQNEAQ (reference sequence). The CDR3: CASSVGDRAYEQYF. CDR3 nucleotides: TGTGCCAGTTCCGTCGGGGACAGGGCCTACGAGCAGTACTTC.

The V gene is TRBV14, the J gene TRBJ2-7; a weak D match, TRBD2 (5 bases). Germline CDR1 SGHDN, CDR2 FVKESK. V was shortened by 6 bases and J by 7 bases, with 16 bases between the two germline ends. This CDR3 comprises 13 residues. DNA for the CDR3: TGTGCCAGCAGTGAAGGACTGACTGGGGAGCAGTACTTC. Protein product: CASSEGLTGEQYF.

This chain links TRBV19 with TRBJ1-3, with no clear D. The CDR3 is made up of 13 amino acids. The germline V gene has CDR1 LNHDA and CDR2 SQIVND (reference sequence). V was cut by 3 bases and J by 4 bases, with 7 bases left in between. For the CDR3, the DNA is TGTGCCAGTAGTATCACAGCCGGAAACACCATATATTTT. This codes for CASSITAGNTIYF. Variable domain in full (rest from reference TRBV19 and TRBJ1-3): DGGITQSPKYLFRKEGQNVTLSCEQNLNHDAMYWYRQDPGQGLRLIYYSQIVNDFQKGDIAEGYSVSREKKESFPLTVTSAQKNPTAFYLCASSITAGNTIYFGEGSWLTVV.

The chain combines TRBV4-1 with TRBJ2-5, with 8 bases aligning to TRBD1. Trimming took 0 bases from V and 5 from J; bases not matched to a gene: 11. The CDR3 covers 17 residues. Germline-derived CDR1 and CDR2 are MGHRA and YSYEKL. The CDR3 loop is CASSQDQGGQGMETQYF. The CDR3 DNA sequence: TGCGCCAGCAGCCAAGATCAGGGTGGACAGGGCATGGAGACCCAGTACTTC.

The J gene is TRBJ2-5, the V gene TRBV5-1, with 8 bases lining up with TRBD1. Germline trimming cut 3 bases from V and 3 bases from J; bases unmatched to any gene: 4. The CDR3 runs to 14 residues. From germline, CDR1 is SGHRS and CDR2 YFSETQ. CDR3 coding DNA: TGCGCCAGCAGCTGGGACAGGATAAAAGAGACCCAGTACTTC. This codes for CASSWDRIKETQYF.

V and J are TRBV7-2 and TRBJ2-5; 14 bases map to TRBD2. V lost 5 bases to trimming and J lost 5 bases; unmatched junction nucleotides: 4. The CDR3 runs 15 residues. Germline V gene sequence: CDR1 SGHTA, CDR2 FQGNSA. CDR3 bases: TGTGCCAGCAGCCCGACTAGCGGGAGGGGGGAGACCCAGTACTTC. It yields the protein CASSPTSGRGETQYF.

The V and J genes are TRBV19 and TRBJ1-1, with no clear D. Between the trimmed V and J ends, which lost 6 bases and 5 bases, there was a span of 13 bases. CDR3 length: 13 residues. Germline V gene data show CDR1 as LNHDA and CDR2 as SQIVND (reference sequence). The CDR3, as DNA: TGTGCCAGTAGCGTTAGCCCTCGGACTGAAGCTTTCTTT. Its protein product is CASSVSPRTEAFF.

The gene calls are TRBV29-1 and TRBJ2-1, with a possible D match to TRBD2 (6 bases). The CDR3 spans 17 residues. V lost 1 base, J lost 3 bases, and 19 bases lay in between. The germline V gene encodes CDR1 SQVTM and CDR2 ANQGSEA. This CDR3 is CSVEVAETGAFYNEQFF. As DNA, the CDR3 is TGCAGCGTTGAAGTGGCCGAAACGGGAGCATTCTACAATGAGCAGTTCTTC.

The gene calls are TRBV19 and TRBJ2-4; 12 positions agree with TRBD1. The CDR3 consists of 22 residues. Germline V gene sequence: CDR1 LNHDA, CDR2 SQIVND (reference sequence). Trimming took 4 bases from V and 4 from J; bases not matched to a gene: 23. CDR3 sequence: CASSKTGTGGRFVKATKNIQYF. CDR3 in DNA: TGTGCCAGTAGTAAGACGGGGACAGGGGGCAGATTCGTGAAAGCGACGAAAAACATTCAGTACTTC.

The chain carries TRBV7-2 and TRBJ2-2; 10 nucleotides agree with TRBD2. V dropped 6 bases and J dropped 2; count of bases not matched to a gene: 6. CDR1 is SGHTA, CDR2 FQGNSA, per germline. The CDR3 is made up of 16 amino acids. CDR3 region: CASSPTSGYNTGELFF. CDR3 sequence (DNA): TGTGCCAGCAGTCCGACTAGCGGGTACAACACCGGGGAGCTGTTTTTT.

The chain combines TRBV9 with TRBJ2-3; D ambiguous. CDR1 and CDR2 from the germline V gene are SGDLS and YYNGEE. Trimming left V 6 bases short and J 3 bases short, with 14 bases between. The CDR3 totals 14 residues. Here the CDR3 reads CASTWALRTDTQYF. CDR3 nucleotides: TGTGCCAGCACTTGGGCTCTCAGGACAGATACGCAGTATTTT.

The chain uses TRBV28 and TRBJ1-1; 8 bases line up with TRBD1. Per the germline V gene, CDR1 is MDHEN and CDR2 is SYDVKM. The CDR3 is 13 residues long. J lost 5 bases, V lost 7 bases, and 6 bases had no gene match. CDR3 nucleotide sequence: TGTGCCAGCATTGAGACAGGGGTAACTGAAGCTTTCTTT. It codes for CASIETGVTEAFF.

The chain carries TRBV5-6 and TRBJ1-2, with 8 bases matching TRBD1. The CDR3 is 16 amino acids. V dropped 4 bases and J dropped 4; count of bases not matched to a gene: 12. CDR1 and CDR2 (germline): SGHDT, YYEEEE. The CDR3 spells CASSLSGGAGGYGYTF. Written as DNA, the CDR3 is TGTGCCAGCAGCCTCTCAGGGGGCGCCGGGGGCTATGGCTACACCTTC.

The CDR3: CASSFNAGAGELFF. CDR3 nucleotides: TGTGCCAGCAGTTTCAATGCAGGGGCTGGGGAGCTGTTTTTT. The rearrangement uses TRBV6-5 and TRBJ2-2; tentative D call: TRBD1 (6 bases). The CDR3 is 14 amino acids. V lost 4 bases to trimming and J lost 8 bases, with 14 bases between them. The V gene's germline CDR1 is MNHEY and CDR2 SVGAGI.

The J gene is TRBJ2-2, the V gene TRBV28; unclear D gene. CDR1 and CDR2 from the germline V gene are MDHEN and SYDVKM. Trimming pared 4 bases from V and 2 bases from J, leaving 2 bases between. CDR3 length: 12 amino acids. As DNA, the CDR3 is TGTGCCAGCAGTTCTAACACCGGGGAGCTGTTTTTT. Its translation is CASSSNTGELFF.

V is TRBV5-6 and J is TRBJ2-5; 8 bases map to TRBD1. The last part of the DNA fits TRBJ2-7 better; the J call may be wrong. The CDR3 is made up of 14 amino acids. Germline lookup yields CDR1 SGHDT and CDR2 YYEEEE. The CDR3 region is CASSNTGGSYEQYF. For the CDR3, the DNA is TGTGCCAGCAGCAATACAGGGGGATCCTACGAGCAGTACTTC.

This clone was seen more than once but under ten times. V and J are TRBV19 and TRBJ2-5; possibly TRBD1 for D (5 bases). Trimming removed 4 bases from V and 2 bases from J, with 11 bases in between. The CDR3 is 14 amino acids. CDR1 is LNHDA, CDR2 SQIVND, per germline (reference sequence). The CDR3 DNA sequence: TGTGCCAGTAGTAGGTCGCAGGGACAAGAGACCCAGTACTTC. Translated, it gives CASSRSQGQETQYF.

This clone turned up a few times. In DNA form, the CDR3 reads TGCGCCAGCAGCTCCCCCACTTCCCCCTATGTAGGGGGAGAGGCTTTCTTT. Encoded protein: CASSSPTSPYVGGEAFF. J is TRBJ1-1 and V is TRBV5-1, with a weak D call TRBD1 (6 bases). The CDR3 has 17 residues. V was pared by 3 bases and J by 11 bases, with 29 bases between. Germline V gene lookup returns CDR1 SGHRS and CDR2 YFSETQ. The full variable domain, with the rest looked up from reference TRBV5-1 and TRBJ1-1, is KAGVTQTPRYLIKTRGQQVTLSCSPISGHRSVSWYQQTPGQGLQFLFEYFSETQRNKGNFPGRFSGRQFSNSRSEMNVSTLELGDSALYLCASSSPTSPYVGGEAFFGQGTRLTVV.

This chain connects TRBV4-3 to TRBJ2-1; possible D gene TRBD1, 6 bases. Trimming took 2 bases from V and 8 from J, leaving 13 bases between them. Germline-derived CDR1 and CDR2 are LGHNA and YSLEER. The CDR3 is made up of 14 amino acids. The CDR3 loop reads CASSQIDRQYEQFF. Here the CDR3 DNA reads TGCGCCAGCAGCCAAATTGACAGGCAGTATGAGCAGTTCTTC.

The chain has TRBV4-2 and TRBJ2-1, with 8 bases identical to TRBD2. After removal of 4 bases from V and 5 bases from J, the junction contained 4 bases not matched to a gene. There are 14 residues in the CDR3. Per the germline V gene, CDR1 is LGHNA and CDR2 is YNFKEQ. CDR3 bases: TGTGCCAGCAGCCCGACTAGCGACAACAATGAGCAGTTCTTC. Translation: CASSPTSDNNEQFF.

The chain has TRBV29-1 and TRBJ2-1; TRBD1 matches at 7 bases. Per the germline V gene, CDR1 is SQVTM and CDR2 is ANQGSEA. The CDR3 contains 14 residues. V was pared by 5 bases and J by 7 bases, with 11 bases of the junction left unmatched. The CDR3 bases are TGCAGCGTTTTACAGGGGCAGGTAGAAAATGAGCAGTTCTTC. The encoded protein is CSVLQGQVENEQFF.

This clone turned up a few times. This rearrangement joins TRBV27 to TRBJ2-2; D is unresolved. The length of the CDR3 is 14 residues. Germline V gene sequence: CDR1 MNHEY, CDR2 SMNVEV (reference sequence). V was trimmed by 8 bases and J by 4 bases, leaving 14 bases between them. CDR3 sequence (DNA): TGTGCCAGCTCTGAGAGAGTAAGCACCGGGGAGCTGTTTTTT. It specifies CASSERVSTGELFF.

This chain joins TRBV30 and TRBJ2-7, with 7 bases identical to TRBD1. Germline CDR1 GTSNPN, CDR2 SVGIG (reference sequence). The CDR3 contains 15 residues. The trim removed 4 bases at V and 1 base at J, leaving 10 bases unmatched. CDR3 protein: CAWTIRDSTSYEQYF. For the CDR3, the DNA is TGTGCCTGGACCATTCGGGACAGCACTTCCTACGAGCAGTACTTC. Based on the CDR3 plus reference TRBV30 and TRBJ2-7, the full variable domain is SQTIHQWPATLVQPVGSPLSLECTVEGTSNPNLYWYRQAAGRGLQLLFYSVGIGQISSEVPQNLSASRPQDRQFILSSKKLLLSDSGFYLCAWTIRDSTSYEQYFGPGTRLTVT.

This sequence joins TRBV6-5 and TRBJ2-7; D ambiguous. Germline V lookup: CDR1 MNHEY, CDR2 SVGAGI. V lost 8 bases, J lost 1 base, and 9 bases lay in between. CDR3 size: 12 residues. As DNA, the CDR3 is TGTGCCAGCCGCGGTCTTTCCTACGAGCAGTACTTC. As protein: CASRGLSYEQYF.

The count of this clone is one. This chain joins TRBV18 and TRBJ2-7; 8 bases align to TRBD2. The germline gives CDR1 KGHSH, CDR2 LQKENI. The ends lost 3 bases at V and 7 bases at J; junction bases unmatched: 8. The CDR3 runs to 14 residues. CDR3 loop: CASSPGRGVGEQYF. CDR3 coding DNA: TGTGCCAGCTCACCTGGGCGGGGGGTCGGAGAGCAGTACTTC.

The gene calls are TRBV7-9 and TRBJ1-1, with 7 bases that match TRBD1. Per the germline V gene, CDR1 is SEHNR and CDR2 is FQNEAQ (reference sequence). With 11 bases clipped from V and 4 bases from J, the junction kept 13 bases outside the gene matches. CDR3 length equals 14 residues. The DNA of the CDR3 is TGTGCCGGAGACAGGGTTCAGTTACGCACTGAAGCTTTCTTT. Translating it yields CAGDRVQLRTEAFF.

This clone was counted only a few times. The chain links TRBV4-1 to TRBJ2-1; 10 bases are shared with TRBD2. Germline lookup yields CDR1 MGHRA and CDR2 YSYEKL. The length of the CDR3 is 16 residues. J was trimmed by 4 bases and V by 4 bases; bases with no gene match: 7. For the CDR3, the DNA is TGCGCCAGCAGCCTTCTACTAGCGGGACGTTACAATGAGCAGTTCTTC. This encodes CASSLLLAGRYNEQFF.

The chain recombines TRBV10-1 with TRBJ2-1; D is unresolved. CDR3 size: 15 residues. The germline V and J ends were trimmed by 7 bases and 6 bases, with 19 bases remaining between them. Germline V gene data show CDR1 as WNHNN and CDR2 as SYGVQD (reference sequence). The CDR3 sequence: CASMNFLPRRNEQFF. In nucleotides, the CDR3 is TGCGCCAGCATGAACTTCCTCCCCAGGCGCAATGAGCAGTTCTTC.

The chain employs TRBV7-8 and TRBJ2-5; 8 bases agree with TRBD1. In germline, CDR1 is SGHVS, CDR2 FQNEAQ. V trimming: 6 bases; J trimming: 2 bases; junction bases outside the gene matches: 11. The CDR3 consists of 16 residues. CDR3 protein: CASRLRRTGIQETQYF. The DNA for the CDR3 is TGTGCCAGCAGGCTTAGGAGGACAGGGATTCAAGAGACCCAGTACTTC.